The entry below describes one T cell receptor beta chain. These data come from a study of T-cell reconstitution after alpha-beta-depleted transplantation in children. Unique molecular identifiers were built into the TCRbeta library. TCRdb re-derived calls from the PCR reads in MiXCR, one entry per CDR3 protein. The sample shows about 350,000 distinct CDR3 sequences, more than 10% of them seen only once. Germline V gene lookup returns CDR1 SNHLY and CDR2 FYNNEI. This CDR3 has 14 residues. The V end was cut by 6 bases, the J end by 1 base, with 13 bases between. This clonotype originated in a human donor who donated a stem cell graft to a child with Fanconi anemia. The specimen was PBMCs, collected from the stem cell graft. The rearrangement links TRBV2 to TRBJ2-7, with no clear D. The CDR3 loop is CASSAGSGSYEQYF. Written as DNA, the CDR3 is TGTGCCAGCAGCGCCGGGTCCGGGTCCTACGAGCAGTACTTC.